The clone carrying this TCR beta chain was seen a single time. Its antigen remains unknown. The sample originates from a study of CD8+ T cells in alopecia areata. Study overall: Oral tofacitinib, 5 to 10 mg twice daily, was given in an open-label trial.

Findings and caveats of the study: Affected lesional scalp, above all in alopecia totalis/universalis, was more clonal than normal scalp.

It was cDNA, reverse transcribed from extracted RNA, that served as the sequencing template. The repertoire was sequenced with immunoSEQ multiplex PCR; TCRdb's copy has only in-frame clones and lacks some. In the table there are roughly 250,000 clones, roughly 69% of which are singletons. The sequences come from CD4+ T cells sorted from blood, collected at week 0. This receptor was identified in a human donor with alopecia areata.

CDR3 sequence: CAWSYWDMGTSGDEQYF. The CDR3 nucleotides read TGTGCCTGGAGTTATTGGGACATGGGGACTAGCGGGGACGAGCAGTACTTC. The chain joins TRBV30 to TRBJ2-7; 13 bases map to TRBD2. Germline V gene sequence: CDR1 GTSNPN, CDR2 SVGIG (reference sequence). The V gene end was trimmed by 2 bases and the J gene end by 5 bases; junction bases not matched to a gene: 12. The length of the CDR3 is 17 residues.